The 30 T cell receptor beta chains given below trace back to one sample, sequenced in a study of T cell repertoires in cytomegalovirus infection. TCRdb redid the calling of the reads with MiXCR, one entry per CDR3 protein. The sample lists under 120,000 distinct CDR3 sequences; 42% were seen once. What these receptors recognize is not known. This material consisted of CD8+ T cells from cultured PBMCs, taken from culture after CMV antigen stimulation. Source of these receptors: a human donor in good health (CMV status not recorded). Some clones in this sample may be carry-over from other donors' samples.

V is TRBV19 and J is TRBJ1-6; D may be TRBD1 (5 bases). Germline V lookup: CDR1 LNHDA, CDR2 SQIVND (reference sequence). There are 12 residues in the CDR3. Between the trimmed V and J ends, which lost 7 bases and 10 bases, there was a span of 11 bases. CDR3 DNA: TGTGCCAGTAAAAGCCGGGGCTCACCCCTCCACTTT. It encodes CASKSRGSPLHF.

The chain couples TRBV27 to TRBJ2-7, with TRBD1 matching 8 bases. Germline V CDR1 and CDR2: MNHEY, SMNVEV (reference sequence). The CDR3 loop spans 14 amino acids. The ends lost 2 bases at V and 3 bases at J; junction bases unmatched: 3. The CDR3 protein is CASSLGQGFYEQYF. CDR3 DNA: TGTGCCAGCAGTTTAGGACAGGGTTTCTACGAGCAGTACTTC.

As DNA, the CDR3 is TGTGCCAGCAGTCACTCTCCACCCGGACAGGGAGACACTGAAGCTTTCTTT. It encodes CASSHSPPGQGDTEAFF. J is TRBJ1-1 and V is TRBV12-3 or TRBV12-4; 8 bases match TRBD1. V trimming: 5 bases; J trimming: 3 bases; junction bases outside the gene matches: 14. CDR3 size: 17 residues.

V usage is TRBV5-6 and J usage is TRBJ1-5, with D maybe TRBD1 (5 bases). V was cut by 1 base and J by 5 bases, with 10 bases left in between. Per germline, CDR1 SGHDT and CDR2 YYEEEE. The CDR3 is 14 amino acids. DNA for the CDR3: TGTGCCAGCAGCTTGTCAGGGTGGGATCAGCCCCAGCATTTT. Translation: CASSLSGWDQPQHF.

This chain connects TRBV5-6 to TRBJ1-4, with D tentatively TRBD1 (6 bases). Germline CDR1 is SGHDT and CDR2 is YYEEEE. CDR3 length: 13 residues. Trimming took off 2 bases at V and 8 bases at J, with 10 bases between the two ends. For the CDR3, the DNA is TGTGCCAGCAGCTTATGGACAGAGGAAAAACTGTTTTTT. Encoded protein: CASSLWTEEKLFF. The full variable domain, its missing parts supplied by reference TRBV5-6 and TRBJ1-4, is DAGVTQSPTHLIKTRGQQVTLRCSPKSGHDTVSWYQQALGQGPQFIFQYYEEEERQRGNFPDRFSGHQFPNYSSELNVNALLLGDSALYLCASSLWTEEKLFFGSGTQLSVL.

This clonotype was picked up many times. J is TRBJ1-5 and V is TRBV19; a possible D gene is TRBD1 (5 bases). Trimming removed 7 bases from V and 3 bases from J, with 13 bases in between. The germline V gene encodes CDR1 LNHDA and CDR2 SQIVND (reference sequence). CDR3 size: 14 residues. For the CDR3, the DNA is TGTGCCAGTAAGCAGGGACTGGACAATCAGCCCCAGCATTTT. Its protein is CASKQGLDNQPQHF.

The chain is built from TRBV10-3 and TRBJ2-2; 8 bases align to TRBD2. The CDR3 contains 15 residues. Looked up from germline, CDR1 is ENHRY and CDR2 is SYGVKD. Germline trimming cut 8 bases from V and 3 bases from J; bases unmatched to any gene: 8. The CDR3 DNA sequence: TGTGCCATCGGACCGGGACTAGGGGACACCGGGGAGCTGTTTTTT. The encoded protein is CAIGPGLGDTGELFF.

This clonotype was seen only a few times. V usage is TRBV12-3 or TRBV12-4 and J usage is TRBJ1-5; D not certain. V lost 6 bases and J 0 bases, leaving 15 bases between the germline ends. The CDR3 covers 16 residues. The CDR3 DNA reads as TGTGCCAGCAGCTTTCTTCCACCGTATAGCAATCAGCCCCAGCATTTT. This codes for CASSFLPPYSNQPQHF.

This chain connects TRBV28 to TRBJ2-3; 10 nucleotides agree with TRBD2. With 3 bases clipped from V and 4 bases from J, the junction kept 7 bases outside the gene matches. Germline loops: CDR1 MDHEN, CDR2 SYDVKM. The CDR3 runs to 16 residues. The CDR3: CASSFLAGGIADTQYF. The CDR3 nucleotides are TGTGCCAGCAGTTTTTTAGCGGGGGGTATCGCAGATACGCAGTATTTT.

The rearrangement joins TRBV6-5 to TRBJ1-5; maybe TRBD1 (6 bases). The V and J ends lost 5 bases and 7 bases respectively, with 15 bases between them. Germline CDR1 reads MNHEY; CDR2 reads SVGAGI. This CDR3 comprises 14 residues. CDR3 region: CASSLGGVRQPQHF. Here the CDR3 DNA reads TGTGCCAGCAGTCTAGGGGGGGTAAGACAGCCCCAGCATTTT.

V usage is TRBV7-2 and J usage is TRBJ2-2; D possibly corresponds to TRBD1 (6 bases). Germline V gene lookup returns CDR1 SGHTA and CDR2 FQGNSA. V was cut by 6 bases and J by 8 bases, with 22 bases left in between. The CDR3 length is 16 residues. DNA of the CDR3: TGTGCCAGCAGTACCTCAGGGACATCGTGGAGGGGGGAGCTGTTTTTT. This codes for CASSTSGTSWRGELFF.

Only a few counts were recorded for this clonotype. The chain carries TRBV6-5 and TRBJ2-3; a weak D match, TRBD2 (5 bases). CDR3 size: 15 residues. Trimming cost V 6 bases and J 6 bases, with 19 bases left between them. Germline CDR1 is MNHEY and CDR2 is SVGAGI. The CDR3, as DNA: TGTGCCAGCAGAGGAACGGGAATAGCGAGTGATACGCAGTATTTT. This sequence encodes CASRGTGIASDTQYF.

The table lists this clonotype with many counts. V usage is TRBV7-2 and J usage is TRBJ1-2; weak D call: TRBD1 (6 bases). The V end lost 1 base, the J end lost 7 bases, and 10 bases lay between the germline ends. Germline V gene sequence: CDR1 SGHTA, CDR2 FQGNSA. The CDR3 contains 13 residues. Written as DNA, the CDR3 is TGTGCCAGCAGCTTAGGGGGGGCGCGTGGCTACACCTTC. Translated, it gives CASSLGGARGYTF.

The chain joins TRBV28 to TRBJ2-1; D is possibly TRBD1 or TRBD2 (6 bases each). This CDR3 spans 12 amino acids. CDR1 is MDHEN and CDR2 is SYDVKM in the germline V gene. V dropped 5 bases and J dropped 8 bases, with 10 bases sitting between them. CDR3 in amino acids: CASSPGAHEQFF. In DNA, the CDR3 is TGTGCCAGCAGTCCGGGGGCCCATGAGCAGTTCTTC.

This clonotype was recorded only once. The chain is built from TRBV9 and TRBJ1-1; D might be TRBD1 (5 bases). This CDR3 comprises 14 residues. V was clipped by 0 bases and J by 6 bases, with 12 bases between them. Looked up from germline, CDR1 is SGDLS and CDR2 is YYNGEE. The CDR3 nucleotides read TGTGCCAGCAGCGTAGGGGGGGGGACCGCTGAAGCTTTCTTT. Protein: CASSVGGGTAEAFF.

This clonotype has just a few counts. This chain connects TRBV27 to TRBJ2-1; the D is unclear. The CDR3 contains 15 residues. The V end lost 4 bases, the J end lost 0 bases, and 10 bases lay between the germline ends. Germline V gene sequence: CDR1 MNHEY, CDR2 SMNVEV (reference sequence). CDR3 amino acids: CASSSDGDSYNEQFF. CDR3 DNA sequence: TGTGCCAGCAGTTCGGACGGAGACTCCTACAATGAGCAGTTCTTC.

This rearrangement joins TRBV6-5 to TRBJ2-7; TRBD2 agrees at 10 bases. CDR1 and CDR2 (germline): MNHEY, SVGAGI. J was trimmed by 4 bases and V by 6 bases; bases with no gene match: 6. The CDR3 contains 14 residues. In DNA form, the CDR3 reads TGTGCCAGCAGCCAAGGACTAGCGGCTTACGAGCAGTACTTC. Protein sequence: CASSQGLAAYEQYF.

The rearrangement links TRBV12-3 or TRBV12-4 to TRBJ1-2; D is unclear. The CDR3 has 14 amino acids. Trimming pared 0 bases from V and 6 bases from J, leaving 11 bases between. CDR3 DNA sequence: TGTGCCAGCAGTTTAGCGCGCCGGACGCATGGCTACACCTTC. As protein: CASSLARRTHGYTF.

CDR3 sequence: CASSLLTLTSGPYNEQFF. In nucleotides, the CDR3 is TGTGCCAGCAGCTTACTGACCCTTACTAGCGGACCTTACAATGAGCAGTTCTTC. V and J are TRBV7-6 and TRBJ2-1, with TRBD2 matching 8 bases. The CDR3 is made up of 18 amino acids. Losses at the gene ends were 2 bases for V and 4 bases for J; bases not matched to a gene: 13. Germline V CDR1 and CDR2: SGHVS, FNYEAQ.

This sequence joins TRBV5-4 and TRBJ2-3; D is perhaps TRBD1 (5 bases). This CDR3 has 13 residues. Trimming left V 0 bases short and J 4 bases short, with 6 bases between. Germline V gives CDR1 SGHNT, CDR2 YYREEE (reference sequence). As DNA, the CDR3 is TGTGCCAGCAGCTTGGAAGGGGCAGATACGCAGTATTTT. It specifies CASSLEGADTQYF. The full variable domain, with the rest looked up from reference TRBV5-4 and TRBJ2-3, is ETGVTQSPTHLIKTRGQQVTLRCSSQSGHNTVSWYQQALGQGPQFIFQYYREEENGRGNFPPRFSGLQFPNYSSELNVNALELDDSALYLCASSLEGADTQYFGPGTRLTVL.

The chain carries TRBV30 and TRBJ2-1; TRBD2 agrees at 14 bases. V dropped 2 bases and J dropped 7; count of bases not matched to a gene: 10. This CDR3 is 17 amino acids long. Germline CDR1 and CDR2: GTSNPN and SVGIG (reference sequence). CDR3 DNA sequence: TGTGCCTGGAGTTCAGGGCTGGGACTAGCGGGGGCGAATGAGCAGTTCTTC. It codes for CAWSSGLGLAGANEQFF.

This clonotype was counted a few times. V and J are TRBV6-6 and TRBJ1-2, with 9 positions matching TRBD1. The CDR3 loop spans 13 amino acids. CDR1 MNHNY and CDR2 SVGAGI come from the germline V gene (reference sequence). V shed 6 bases, J shed 12 bases, and the junction held 11 bases outside the gene matches. The CDR3 region is CASSQGATGGHTF. The CDR3 region has the DNA TGTGCCAGCAGCCAGGGTGCGACAGGGGGACACACCTTC.

The genes are TRBV12-3 or TRBV12-4 and TRBJ2-5; 8 bases align to TRBD2. V lost 3 bases to trimming and J lost 5 bases; unmatched junction nucleotides: 5. The CDR3 contains 14 residues. CDR3 amino acids: CASSFAGGRETQYF. CDR3 bases: TGTGCCAGCAGTTTTGCGGGGGGCAGGGAGACCCAGTACTTC.

This clonotype has more than one count but fewer than ten. V and J are TRBV6-6 and TRBJ2-2; TRBD1 aligns across 10 bases. The germline gives CDR1 MNHNY, CDR2 SVGAGI (reference sequence). CDR3 length: 15 residues. V lost 8 bases, J lost 4 bases, and 7 bases stayed unmatched. Here the CDR3 DNA reads TGTGCCAGCTGCTTCGGGACAGGGGCCACCGGGGAGCTGTTTTTT. Its translation: CASCFGTGATGELFF.

V usage is TRBV5-1 and J usage is TRBJ2-7, with D uncertain. The germline gives CDR1 SGHRS, CDR2 YFSETQ. Trimming cost V 3 bases and J 4 bases, with 11 bases left between them. CDR3 length: 13 residues. DNA of the CDR3: TGCGCCAGCAGCTCAACGGGCGATTACGAGCAGTACTTC. This translates into CASSSTGDYEQYF.

The chain joins TRBV7-8 to TRBJ2-1, with D unclear. Germline V gene sequence: CDR1 SGHVS, CDR2 FQNEAQ. Trimming took 7 bases from V and 0 from J, leaving 10 bases between them. This CDR3 has 14 amino acids. The CDR3 loop is CASTQTVSYNEQFF. The CDR3 nucleotides are TGTGCCAGCACCCAAACAGTCTCCTACAATGAGCAGTTCTTC.

V gene TRBV5-1 combines with J gene TRBJ1-1; D unresolved. The germline V gene has CDR1 SGHRS and CDR2 YFSETQ. This CDR3 spans 13 amino acids. V dropped 2 bases and J dropped 5 bases, with 10 bases sitting between them. The CDR3 region is CASSFETGTEAFF. As DNA, the CDR3 is TGCGCCAGCAGCTTCGAAACGGGGACTGAAGCTTTCTTT.

The rearrangement uses TRBV12-3 or TRBV12-4 and TRBJ2-3; D gene uncertain. The CDR3 sequence is 13 residues long. The V end was cut by 7 bases, the J end by 5 bases, with 13 bases between. The CDR3 sequence is CASTLAALDTQYF. The CDR3 nucleotides read TGTGCCAGCACCCTTGCAGCCCTAGATACGCAGTATTTT.

This sequence joins TRBV7-4 and TRBJ2-3; D not resolved. Germline values: CDR1 SGHVT, CDR2 SQSDAQ. There are 14 residues in the CDR3. V was shortened by 3 bases and J by 0 bases, with 7 bases between the two germline ends. The CDR3 bases are TGTGCCAGCAGCTTTCTGGACAGCACAGATACGCAGTATTTT. Amino acid sequence: CASSFLDSTDTQYF.

This chain joins TRBV2 and TRBJ1-1, with D unresolved. The CDR3 extends over 13 amino acids. The germline V and J ends were trimmed by 8 bases and 1 base, with 11 bases remaining between them. The germline V gene has CDR1 SNHLY and CDR2 FYNNEI. This chain's CDR3 is CASPGPWNTEAFF. DNA of the CDR3: TGTGCCAGCCCCGGACCGTGGAACACTGAAGCTTTCTTT.